These T cell receptor beta chains were read from a single sample in a study of T cells in Graves' hyperthyroidism and ophthalmopathy. TCRdb itself ran the multiplex PCR reads through MiXCR, one entry per CDR3 protein. The table shows over 500,000 distinct CDR3 sequences, with around 15% occurring only once. The sequencing sample was made of blood. Receptors originate from a woman in her forties with Graves' hyperthyroidism. Each CDR3 is given with its conserved first and last residue. D genes are given only for firm matches. Some rows have no size entry. The others give once, few or many, or a class for an expanded clone.

>few|16|TRBJ1-6|TRBV27|TRBD1
CASSLQNTGGYSPLHF
TGTGCCAGCAGTCTCCAGAACACAGGGGGCTATTCACCCCTCCACTTT
>many|14|TRBJ2-7|TRBV5-1|.
CASSFVLGGSEQYF
TGCGCCAGCAGCTTCGTCCTGGGTGGAAGCGAGCAGTACTTC
>many|12|TRBJ2-1|TRBV2|.
CASRGDYNEQFF
TGTGCCAGCAGGGGGGACTACAATGAGCAGTTCTTC
>many|12|TRBJ1-1|TRBV30|.
CAWSRGLGEAFF
TGTGCCTGGAGTAGGGGCCTGGGTGAAGCTTTCTTT
>many|15|TRBJ1-2|TRBV7-3|TRBD1
CASSETGQGNNGYTF
TGTGCCAGCAGCGAGACGGGACAGGGGAACAATGGCTACACCTTC
>many|14|TRBJ2-3|TRBV7-2|.
CASSLRSSTDTQYF
TGTGCCAGCAGCTTACGTTCTAGCACAGATACGCAGTATTTT
>few|17|TRBJ2-2|TRBV5-4|.
CASSQGGQLGITGELFF
TGTGCCAGCAGCCAAGGGGGTCAGTTAGGTATCACCGGGGAGCTGTTTTTT
>.|14|TRBJ2-1|TRBV19|.
CASSIQASTDEQFF
TGTGCCAGTAGTATACAGGCTAGCACGGATGAGCAGTTCTTC
>few|16|TRBJ2-3|TRBV4-1|.
CASSPTGGSVTDTQYF
TGCGCCAGCAGCCCGACCGGAGGGTCGGTGACAGATACGCAGTATTTT
>many|16|TRBJ2-1|TRBV28|TRBD2
CASSLVAGGSYNEQFF
TGTGCCAGCAGTTTGGTAGCGGGAGGGTCCTACAATGAGCAGTTCTTC
>many|12|TRBJ1-1|TRBV6-6|TRBD1
CASSYDRGEAFF
TGTGCCAGCAGTTACGACAGGGGCGAAGCTTTCTTT
>.|14|TRBJ2-7|TRBV28|.
CASSPGDRSYEQHF
TGTGCCAGCAGCCCCGGGGACCGCTCCTACGAGCAGCACTTC
>many|13|TRBJ2-2|TRBV28|.
CASQDPASGELFF
TGTGCCAGCCAAGACCCAGCTTCGGGGGAGCTGTTTTTT
>few|16|TRBJ1-5|TRBV19|TRBD1
CASSLRTGKSNQPQHF
TGTGCCAGTAGTCTACGGACAGGGAAAAGCAATCAGCCCCAGCATTTT
>many|14|TRBJ1-2|TRBV20-1|.
CSARDPATIEGYTF
TGCAGTGCTAGAGATCCAGCCACTATCGAGGGCTACACCTTC
>many|13|TRBJ2-1|TRBV28|TRBD2
CASSSTSGDEQFF
TGTGCCAGCAGTTCGACTAGCGGAGACGAGCAGTTCTTC
>many|14|TRBJ2-1|TRBV7-9|.
CASSLEKIYNEQFF
TGTGCCAGCAGCTTGGAGAAAATATACAATGAGCAGTTCTTC
>many|14|TRBJ1-5|TRBV6-1|.
CASTRTGGRQPQHF
TGTGCCAGCACCAGAACGGGGGGAAGGCAGCCCCAGCATTTT
>.|16|TRBJ2-6|TRBV20-1|.
CSARDTGRPGANVLTF
TGCAGTGCTAGAGATACAGGGCGCCCTGGGGCCAACGTCCTGACTTTC
>many|15|TRBJ2-1|TRBV5-1|TRBD2
CASSKLAGDYNEQFF
TGCGCCAGCAGCAAACTAGCGGGAGACTACAATGAGCAGTTCTTC
>few|17|TRBJ2-3|TRBV7-9|TRBD2
CASAPWASGEHTDTQYF
TGTGCCAGCGCCCCCTGGGCTAGCGGGGAACACACAGATACGCAGTATTTT
>many|16|TRBJ2-3|TRBV5-1|.
CASTPPPGLLTDTQYF
TGCGCCAGCACCCCCCCGCCCGGTTTACTTACAGATACGCAGTATTTT
>many|13|TRBJ1-1|TRBV5-1|.
CASSFDSGAEAFF
TGCGCCAGCAGCTTTGACAGCGGGGCTGAAGCTTTCTTT
>.|12|TRBJ2-5|TRBV15|.
CATRDSVETQYF
TGTGCCACCCGGGATAGCGTGGAGACCCAGTACTTC